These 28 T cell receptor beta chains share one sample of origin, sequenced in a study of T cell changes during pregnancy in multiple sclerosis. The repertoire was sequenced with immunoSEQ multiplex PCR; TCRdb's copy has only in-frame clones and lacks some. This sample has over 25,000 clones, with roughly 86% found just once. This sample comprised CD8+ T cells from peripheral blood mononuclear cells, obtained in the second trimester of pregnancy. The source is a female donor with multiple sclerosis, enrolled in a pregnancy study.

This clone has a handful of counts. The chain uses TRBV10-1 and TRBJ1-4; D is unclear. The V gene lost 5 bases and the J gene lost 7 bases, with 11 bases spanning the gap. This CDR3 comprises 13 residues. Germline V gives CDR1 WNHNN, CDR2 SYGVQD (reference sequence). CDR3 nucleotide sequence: TGCGCCAGCAGTCCGGCAGGTAGTGAAAAACTGTTTTTT. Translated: CASSPAGSEKLFF.

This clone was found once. CDR3 bases: TGTGCCAGCAGAGGGACAGCCACGCTCCTAAACACCGGGGAGCTGTTTTTT. Translated, it gives CASRGTATLLNTGELFF. The chain recombines TRBV2 with TRBJ2-2; 7 bases are a match to TRBD1. The CDR3 consists of 17 residues. Per the germline V gene, CDR1 is SNHLY and CDR2 is FYNNEI. V gave up 6 bases and J gave up 2 bases; unmatched junction bases: 12.

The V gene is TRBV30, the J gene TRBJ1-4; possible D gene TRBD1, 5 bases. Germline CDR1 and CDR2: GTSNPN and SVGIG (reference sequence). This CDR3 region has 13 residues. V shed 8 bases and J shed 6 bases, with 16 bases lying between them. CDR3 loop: CAGTYSMYEKLFF. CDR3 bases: TGTGCCGGGACGTACAGTATGTATGAAAAACTGTTTTTT.

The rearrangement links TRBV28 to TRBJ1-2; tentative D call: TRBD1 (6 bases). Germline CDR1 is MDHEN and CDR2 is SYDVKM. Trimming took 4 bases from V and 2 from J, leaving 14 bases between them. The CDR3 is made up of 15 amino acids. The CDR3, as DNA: TGTGCCAGCAGTTCCCCGCCAGGGGCCAACTATGGCTACACCTTC. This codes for CASSSPPGANYGYTF.

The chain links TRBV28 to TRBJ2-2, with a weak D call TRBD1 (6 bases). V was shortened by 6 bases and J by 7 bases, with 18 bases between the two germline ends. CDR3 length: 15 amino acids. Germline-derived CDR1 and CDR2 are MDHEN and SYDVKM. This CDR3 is CASREGTWASGELFF. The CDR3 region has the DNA TGTGCCAGCAGGGAAGGGACATGGGCAAGCGGGGAGCTGTTTTTT.

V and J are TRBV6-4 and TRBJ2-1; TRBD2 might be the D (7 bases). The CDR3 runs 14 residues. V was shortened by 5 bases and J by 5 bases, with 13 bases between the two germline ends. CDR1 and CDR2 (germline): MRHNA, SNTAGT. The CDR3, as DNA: TGTGCCAGCAGTTCCAGCGGGGACAACAATGAGCAGTTCTTC. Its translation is CASSSSGDNNEQFF.

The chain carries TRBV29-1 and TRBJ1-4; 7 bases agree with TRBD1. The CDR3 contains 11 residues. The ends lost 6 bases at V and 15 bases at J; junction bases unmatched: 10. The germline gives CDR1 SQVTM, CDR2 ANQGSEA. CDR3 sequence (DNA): TGCAGCGTCGCGGAACAGGGGAGGTTGTTTTTT. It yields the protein CSVAEQGRLFF.

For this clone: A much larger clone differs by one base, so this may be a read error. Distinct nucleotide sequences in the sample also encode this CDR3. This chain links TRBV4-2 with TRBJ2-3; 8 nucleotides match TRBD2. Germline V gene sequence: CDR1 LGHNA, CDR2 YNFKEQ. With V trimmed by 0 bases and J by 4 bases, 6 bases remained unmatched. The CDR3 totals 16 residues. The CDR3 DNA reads TGTGCCAGCAGCCAAGAAAAGGCGGGAGGCGCAGATACGCAGTATTTT. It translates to CASSQEKAGGADTQYF.

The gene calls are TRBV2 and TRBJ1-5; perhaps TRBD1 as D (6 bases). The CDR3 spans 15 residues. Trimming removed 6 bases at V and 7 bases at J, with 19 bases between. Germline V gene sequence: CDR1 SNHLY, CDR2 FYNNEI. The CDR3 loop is CASSDLQGRYQPQHF. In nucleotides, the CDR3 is TGTGCCAGCAGCGATCTACAGGGTCGGTACCAGCCCCAGCATTTT.

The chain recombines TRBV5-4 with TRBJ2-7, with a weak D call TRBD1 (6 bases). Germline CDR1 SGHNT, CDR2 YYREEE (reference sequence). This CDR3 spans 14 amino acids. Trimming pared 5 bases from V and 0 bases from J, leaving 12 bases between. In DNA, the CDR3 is TGTGCCAGCAGACCGACAGGCGACTCCTACGAGCAGTACTTC. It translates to CASRPTGDSYEQYF.

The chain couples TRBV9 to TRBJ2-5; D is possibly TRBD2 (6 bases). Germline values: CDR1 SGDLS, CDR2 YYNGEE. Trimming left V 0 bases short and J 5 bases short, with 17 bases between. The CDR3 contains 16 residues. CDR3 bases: TGTGCCAGCAGCGTAGCCTGGGGCGGGGTTATGGAGACCCAGTACTTC. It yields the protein CASSVAWGGVMETQYF.

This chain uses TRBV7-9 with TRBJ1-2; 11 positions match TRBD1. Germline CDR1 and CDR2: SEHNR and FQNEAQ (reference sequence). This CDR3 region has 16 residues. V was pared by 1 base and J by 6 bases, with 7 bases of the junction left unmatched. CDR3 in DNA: TGTGCCAGCAGCTTAGGGGGACAGGGGGACGGCGATGGCTACACCTTC. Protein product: CASSLGGQGDGDGYTF.

The CDR3 nucleotides read TGTGCCAGCGGACACTACGAGCAGTACTTC. Amino acid sequence: CASGHYEQYF. The V and J genes are TRBV27 and TRBJ2-7; tentative D call: TRBD1 (5 bases). This CDR3 is built from 10 residues. The germline V gene encodes CDR1 MNHEY and CDR2 SMNVEV (reference sequence). The V and J ends lost 8 bases and 3 bases respectively, with 5 bases between them.

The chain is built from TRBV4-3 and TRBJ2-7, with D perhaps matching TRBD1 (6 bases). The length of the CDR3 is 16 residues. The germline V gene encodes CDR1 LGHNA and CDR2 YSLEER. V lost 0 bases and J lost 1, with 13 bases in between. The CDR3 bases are TGCGCCAGCAGCCAAGATTGGACAGTAGGATCCTACGAGCAGTACTTC. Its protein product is CASSQDWTVGSYEQYF.

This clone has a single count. The CDR3 DNA is TGTGCCAGCAGTTTTAAGTGGCTGGGGGGAAGGGAGACCCAGTACTTC. It yields the protein CASSFKWLGGRETQYF. The chain is built from TRBV28 and TRBJ2-5; weak D call: TRBD2 (6 bases). The germline V gene has CDR1 MDHEN and CDR2 SYDVKM. Trimming removed 3 bases from V and 5 bases from J, with 19 bases in between. The CDR3 runs to 16 residues.

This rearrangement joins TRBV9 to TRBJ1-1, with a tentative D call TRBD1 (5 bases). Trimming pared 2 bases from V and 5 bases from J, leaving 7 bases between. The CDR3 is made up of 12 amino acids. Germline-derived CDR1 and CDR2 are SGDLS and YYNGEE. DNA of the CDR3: TGTGCCAGCAGCGTGGGGGGGACTGAAGCTTTCTTT. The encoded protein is CASSVGGTEAFF.

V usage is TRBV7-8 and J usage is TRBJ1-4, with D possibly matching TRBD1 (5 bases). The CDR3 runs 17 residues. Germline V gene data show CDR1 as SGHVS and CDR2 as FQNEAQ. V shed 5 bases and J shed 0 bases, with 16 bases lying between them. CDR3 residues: CASSPRLGGATNEKLFF. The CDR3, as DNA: TGTGCCAGCAGCCCCCGGCTGGGGGGGGCAACTAATGAAAAACTGTTTTTT.

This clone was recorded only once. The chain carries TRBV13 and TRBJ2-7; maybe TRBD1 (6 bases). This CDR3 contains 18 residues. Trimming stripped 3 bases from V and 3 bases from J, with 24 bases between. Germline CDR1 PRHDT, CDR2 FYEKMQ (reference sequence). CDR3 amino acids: CASSFRFPTSGQNYEQYF. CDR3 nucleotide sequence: TGTGCCAGCAGCTTCCGTTTCCCTACGTCCGGACAGAACTACGAGCAGTACTTC.

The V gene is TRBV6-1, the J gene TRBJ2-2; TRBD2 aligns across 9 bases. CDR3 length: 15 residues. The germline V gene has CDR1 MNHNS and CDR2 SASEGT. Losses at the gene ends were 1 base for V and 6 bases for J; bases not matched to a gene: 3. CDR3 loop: CASSEGRGGAGELFF. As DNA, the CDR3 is TGTGCCAGCAGTGAAGGGCGCGGGGGGGCCGGGGAGCTGTTTTTT.

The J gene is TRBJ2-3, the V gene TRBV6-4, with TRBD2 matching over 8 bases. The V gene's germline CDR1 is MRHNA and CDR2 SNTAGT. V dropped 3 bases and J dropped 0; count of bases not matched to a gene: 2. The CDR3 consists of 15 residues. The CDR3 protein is CASSEVAGSTDTQYF. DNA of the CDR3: TGTGCCAGCAGTGAGGTAGCGGGAAGCACAGATACGCAGTATTTT.

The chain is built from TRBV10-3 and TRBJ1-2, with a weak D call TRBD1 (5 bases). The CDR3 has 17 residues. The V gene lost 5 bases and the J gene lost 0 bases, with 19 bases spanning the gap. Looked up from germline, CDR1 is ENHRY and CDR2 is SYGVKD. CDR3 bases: TGTGCCATCAGTTTCGCCGGGACTCCATCAGCTAACTATGGCTACACCTTC. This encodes CAISFAGTPSANYGYTF.

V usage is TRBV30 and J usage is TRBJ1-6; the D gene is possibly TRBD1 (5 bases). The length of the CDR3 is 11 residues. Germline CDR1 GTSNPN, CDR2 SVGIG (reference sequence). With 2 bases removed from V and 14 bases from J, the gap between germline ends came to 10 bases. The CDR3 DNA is TGTGCCTGGAGTTGGGGGGTGGCCCTCCACTTT. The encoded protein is CAWSWGVALHF.

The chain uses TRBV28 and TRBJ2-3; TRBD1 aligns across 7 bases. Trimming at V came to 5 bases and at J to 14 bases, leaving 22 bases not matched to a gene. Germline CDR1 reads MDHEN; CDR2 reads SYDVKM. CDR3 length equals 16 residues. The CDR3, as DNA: TGTGCCAGCAGTAGCCCTCGGACAGGAACCTTGCCTAGTCCGTATTTT. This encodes CASSSPRTGTLPSPYF.

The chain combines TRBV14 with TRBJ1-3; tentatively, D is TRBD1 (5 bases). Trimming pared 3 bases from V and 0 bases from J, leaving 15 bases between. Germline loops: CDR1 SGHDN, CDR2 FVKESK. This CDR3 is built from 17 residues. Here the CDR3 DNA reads TGTGCCAGCAGCCACCCCAGGGAGGCCAGCTCTGGAAACACCATATATTTT. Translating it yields CASSHPREASSGNTIYF.

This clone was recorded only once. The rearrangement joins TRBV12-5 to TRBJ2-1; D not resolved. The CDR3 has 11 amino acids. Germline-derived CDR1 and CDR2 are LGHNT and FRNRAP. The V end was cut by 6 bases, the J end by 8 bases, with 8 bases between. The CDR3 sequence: CASGEDYEQFF. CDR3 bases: TGTGCTAGTGGGGAAGACTATGAGCAGTTCTTC.

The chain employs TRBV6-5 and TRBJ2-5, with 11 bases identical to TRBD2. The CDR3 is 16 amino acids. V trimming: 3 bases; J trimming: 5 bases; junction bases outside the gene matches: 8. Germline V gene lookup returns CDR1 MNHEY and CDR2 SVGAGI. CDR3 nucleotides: TGTGCCAGCAGTTATACTGGCCTAGCGGGGGGCGAGACCCAGTACTTC. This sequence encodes CASSYTGLAGGETQYF.

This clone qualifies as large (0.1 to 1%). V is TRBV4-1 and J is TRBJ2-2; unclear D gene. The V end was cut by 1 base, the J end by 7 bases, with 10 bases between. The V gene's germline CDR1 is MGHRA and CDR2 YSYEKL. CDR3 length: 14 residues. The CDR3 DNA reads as TGCGCCAGCAGCCAAGTGCCGACTGGCGGGGAGCTGTTTTTT. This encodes CASSQVPTGGELFF.

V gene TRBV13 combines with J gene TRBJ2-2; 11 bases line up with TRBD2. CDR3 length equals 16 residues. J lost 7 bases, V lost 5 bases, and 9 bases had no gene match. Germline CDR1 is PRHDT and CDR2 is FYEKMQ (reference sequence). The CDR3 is CASSVYSGGAGGELFF. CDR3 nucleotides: TGTGCCAGCAGCGTATATAGCGGGGGGGCCGGCGGGGAGCTGTTTTTT.